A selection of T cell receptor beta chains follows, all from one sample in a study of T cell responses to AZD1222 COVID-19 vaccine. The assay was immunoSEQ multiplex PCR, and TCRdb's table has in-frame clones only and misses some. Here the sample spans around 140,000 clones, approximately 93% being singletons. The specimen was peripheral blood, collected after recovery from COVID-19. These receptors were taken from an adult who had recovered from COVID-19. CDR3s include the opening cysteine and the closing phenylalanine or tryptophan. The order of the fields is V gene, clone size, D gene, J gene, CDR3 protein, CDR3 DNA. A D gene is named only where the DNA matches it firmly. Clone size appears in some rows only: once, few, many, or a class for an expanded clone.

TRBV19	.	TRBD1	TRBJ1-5	CASSKGQGVYQPQHF	TGTGCCAGTAGTAAGGGACAGGGGGTCTATCAGCCCCAGCATTTT
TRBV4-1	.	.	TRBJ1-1	CASSQDWNTEAFF	TGCGCCAGCAGCCAAGATTGGAACACTGAAGCTTTCTTT
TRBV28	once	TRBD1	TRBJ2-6	CATSGGPTSGANVLTF	TGTGCCACCTCAGGGGGCCCGACATCTGGGGCCAACGTCCTGACTTTC
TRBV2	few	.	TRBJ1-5	CASMSSNQPQHF	TGTGCCAGCATGAGTAGCAATCAGCCCCAGCATTTT
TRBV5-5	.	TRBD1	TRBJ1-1	CASSLGIGQGFTEAFF	TGTGCCAGCAGCTTGGGGATTGGACAGGGCTTCACTGAAGCTTTCTTT
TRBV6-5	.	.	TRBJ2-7	CASSRQADEQYF	TGTGCCAGCAGTCGACAGGCGGATGAGCAGTACTTC
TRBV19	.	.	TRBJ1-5	CASNRENNQPQHF	TGTGCCAGTAACCGTGAAAACAATCAGCCCCAGCATTTT
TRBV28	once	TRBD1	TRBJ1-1	CASSFKVDRGLTEAFF	TGTGCCAGCAGTTTTAAGGTGGACAGGGGGCTAACTGAAGCTTTCTTT
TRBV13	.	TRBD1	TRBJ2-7	CASSSPDRAPYEQYF	TGTGCCAGCAGCTCCCCGGACAGGGCCCCCTACGAGCAGTACTTC
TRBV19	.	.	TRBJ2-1	CASSTTRDPFPNRHNEQFF	TGTGCCAGTAGTACAACTAGAGATCCCTTCCCCAATAGGCACAATGAGCAGTTCTTC
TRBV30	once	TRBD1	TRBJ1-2	CAWSSSIRDRGSRDYGYTF	TGTGCCTGGAGTTCATCCATCCGGGACAGGGGGTCCCGGGACTATGGCTACACCTTC
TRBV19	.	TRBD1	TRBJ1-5	CASSTDRGLIPIPLHQPQHF	TGTGCCAGTAGTACCGACAGGGGGTTAATCCCGATCCCTTTACACCAGCCCCAGCATTTT
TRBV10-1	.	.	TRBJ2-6	CASSERGSHCLSGANVLTF	TGCGCCAGCAGTGAAAGGGGCAGTCATTGTCTCTCTGGGGCCAACGTCCTGACTTTC
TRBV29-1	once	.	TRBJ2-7	CSVVARKGGSYEQYF	TGCAGCGTTGTCGCCAGGAAGGGCGGTTCCTACGAGCAGTACTTC
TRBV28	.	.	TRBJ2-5	CASSVDTVLQETQYF	TGTGCCAGCAGTGTGGACACGGTCCTCCAAGAGACCCAGTACTTC
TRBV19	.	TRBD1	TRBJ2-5	CASSSAGTGKETQYF	TGTGCCAGTAGTTCCGCCGGGACAGGGAAAGAGACCCAGTACTTC
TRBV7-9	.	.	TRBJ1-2	CASSLQNYGYTF	TGTGCCAGCAGCTTACAGAACTATGGCTACACCTTC
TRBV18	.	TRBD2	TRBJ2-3	CASSPPFPAGGTDTQYF	TGTGCCAGCTCACCCCCTTTCCCGGCGGGAGGCACAGATACGCAGTATTTT
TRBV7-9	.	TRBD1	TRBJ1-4	CASSFGRDRQREKLFF	TGTGCCAGCAGCTTCGGCCGGGACAGGCAACGGGAAAAACTGTTTTTT
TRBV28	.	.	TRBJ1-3	CASIAGLGDTIYF	TGTGCCAGCATTGCGGGTCTTGGGGACACCATATATTTT
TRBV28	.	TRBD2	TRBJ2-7	CASSQWTSGIDEQYF	TGTGCCAGCAGTCAATGGACTAGCGGGATCGACGAGCAGTACTTC
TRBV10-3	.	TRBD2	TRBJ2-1	CAISEYMREFGNEQFF	TGTGCCATCAGTGAGTATATGCGGGAGTTCGGCAATGAGCAGTTCTTC
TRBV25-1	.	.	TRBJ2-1	CASSESGGGSYNEQFF	TGTGCCAGCAGTGAATCAGGGGGAGGGTCCTACAATGAGCAGTTCTTC
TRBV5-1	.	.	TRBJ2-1	CASSQQGQRGNEQFF	TGCGCCAGCAGCCAACAGGGTCAAAGGGGGAATGAGCAGTTCTTC
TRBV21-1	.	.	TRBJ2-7	CASSKTCFYAYEQYF	TGTGCCAGCAGCAAAACGTGCTTTTACGCCTACGAGCAGTACTTC
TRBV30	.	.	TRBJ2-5	CAWSTSLRASQYF	TGTGCCTGGAGTACTAGCCTCAGGGCCTCCCAGTACTTC
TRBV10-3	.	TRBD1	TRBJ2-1	CAITTGINEQFF	TGTGCCATCACGACAGGGATCAATGAGCAGTTCTTC
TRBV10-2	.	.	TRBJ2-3	CASSPDFFTDTQYF	TGCGCCAGCAGTCCCGACTTCTTCACAGATACGCAGTATTTT
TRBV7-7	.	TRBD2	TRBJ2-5	CASSPSRSTSGTGETQYF	TGTGCTAGCAGCCCCTCCCGGAGTACTAGCGGCACGGGTGAGACCCAGTACTTC
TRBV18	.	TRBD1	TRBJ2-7	CASSLGTDPSTYEQYF	TGTGCCAGCTCGCTTGGGACAGATCCGTCAACCTACGAGCAGTACTTC
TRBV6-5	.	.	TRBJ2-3	CASRGGDSDTQYF	TGTGCCAGCAGAGGCGGAGACTCAGATACGCAGTATTTT
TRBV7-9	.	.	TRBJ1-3	CASSPQTANSGNTIYF	TGTGCCAGCAGCCCCCAGACAGCTAACTCTGGAAACACCATATATTTT
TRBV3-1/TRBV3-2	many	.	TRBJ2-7	CASSQEERRWAF	TGTGCCAGCAGCCAAGAGGAACGTAGGTGGGCCTTC
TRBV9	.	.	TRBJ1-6	CASSGANSPLHF	TGTGCCAGCAGCGGGGCAAATTCACCCCTCCACTTT
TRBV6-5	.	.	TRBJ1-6	CASRPVGGNNSPLHF	TGTGCCAGCAGGCCCGTAGGGGGAAATAATTCACCCCTCCACTTT
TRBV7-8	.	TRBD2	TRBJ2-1	CASSPTSGGPWNEQFF	TGTGCCAGCAGCCCAACTAGCGGAGGTCCCTGGAATGAGCAGTTCTTC
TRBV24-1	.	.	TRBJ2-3	CATSDWQEEDTQYF	TGTGCCACCAGTGATTGGCAGGAGGAAGATACGCAGTATTTT
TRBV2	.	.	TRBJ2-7	CASSAPQDISYEQYF	TGTGCCAGCAGTGCGCCCCAGGACATCTCCTACGAGCAGTACTTC
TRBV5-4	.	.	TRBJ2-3	CASSPGQSFTDTQYF	TGTGCCAGCAGCCCCGGACAGTCCTTCACAGATACGCAGTATTTT
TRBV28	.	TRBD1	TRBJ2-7	CASMYRGNSYEQYF	TGTGCCAGCATGTACAGGGGGAATTCCTACGAGCAGTACTTC